The 27 T cell receptor beta chains given below trace back to one sample, sequenced in a study of shared clonotypes between healthy human individuals. Measured with immunoSEQ multiplex PCR; TCRdb has only the in-frame clones, and not every one. The repertoire holds about 2.3 million clones, with roughly 93% as singletons. Sample: naive CD4+ T cells from PBMCs. Subset indicated: CD45RA+ positively selected. All receptors come from a man aged 18 to 29 in good health. Some clones in this sample may be carry-over from other donors' samples.

The rearrangement links TRBV28 to TRBJ1-5; tentative D call: TRBD1 (5 bases). Germline CDR1 is MDHEN and CDR2 is SYDVKM. The CDR3 runs to 13 residues. The V gene lost 5 bases and the J gene lost 6 bases, with 11 bases spanning the gap. The CDR3 sequence: CASSEEGAQPQHF. CDR3 DNA: TGTGCCAGCAGTGAAGAAGGGGCTCAGCCCCAGCATTTT. Complete variable domain (other parts from reference TRBV28 and TRBJ1-5): DVKVTQSSRYLVKRTGEKVFLECVQDMDHENMFWYRQDPGLGLRLIYFSYDVKMKEKGDIPEGYSVSREKKERFSLILESASTNQTSMYLCASSEEGAQPQHFGDGTRLSIL.

This clone was observed a single time. V and J are TRBV5-1 and TRBJ2-2; D is undetermined. This CDR3 spans 13 amino acids. Germline-derived CDR1 and CDR2 are SGHRS and YFSETQ. V lost 5 bases and J lost 4, with 9 bases in between. This CDR3 reads CASSFDSTGELFF. CDR3 sequence (DNA): TGCGCCAGCAGTTTCGACTCCACCGGGGAGCTGTTTTTT. The full variable domain, with the rest looked up from reference TRBV5-1 and TRBJ2-2, is KAGVTQTPRYLIKTRGQQVTLSCSPISGHRSVSWYQQTPGQGLQFLFEYFSETQRNKGNFPGRFSGRQFSNSRSEMNVSTLELGDSALYLCASSFDSTGELFFGEGSRLTVL.

V usage is TRBV14 and J usage is TRBJ2-7, with 10 bases that match TRBD2. The CDR3 has 15 residues. Germline-derived CDR1 and CDR2 are SGHDN and FVKESK. Trimming at V came to 4 bases and at J to 2 bases, leaving 5 bases not matched to a gene. As DNA, the CDR3 is TGTGCCAGCAGCCGAGGACTAGCGGCCCCCTACGAGCAGTACTTC. This sequence encodes CASSRGLAAPYEQYF.

The chain is built from TRBV11-3 and TRBJ2-7; 7 nucleotides line up with TRBD1. Looked up from germline, CDR1 is SGHNT and CDR2 is YENEEA. V lost 0 bases and J lost 1; bases outside the gene matches: 3. The CDR3 loop spans 15 amino acids. CDR3 in DNA: TGTGCCAGCAGCTTAGATTCACAGGGGTCCTACGAGCAGTACTTC. This sequence encodes CASSLDSQGSYEQYF. Drawing the rest from reference TRBV11-3 and TRBJ2-7, the complete variable domain is EAGVVQSPRYKIIEKKQPVAFWCNPISGHNTLYWYLQNLGQGPELLIRYENEEAVDDSQLPKDRFSAERLKGVDSTLKIQPAELGDSAVYLCASSLDSQGSYEQYFGPGTRLTVT.

Here the CDR3 DNA reads TGTGCCAGCAGCTCGACCGGGGGCAGGGGGACTGAAGCTTTCTTT. Encoded protein: CASSSTGGRGTEAFF. V gene TRBV2 combines with J gene TRBJ1-1; TRBD1 matches at 7 bases. Looked up from germline, CDR1 is SNHLY and CDR2 is FYNNEI. CDR3 length equals 15 residues. Trimming cost V 6 bases and J 5 bases; bases outside gene matches: 12.

J is TRBJ2-7 and V is TRBV2; maybe TRBD1 (5 bases). Germline assignment: CDR1 SNHLY and CDR2 FYNNEI. The CDR3 has 14 amino acids. V was shortened by 8 bases and J by 3 bases, with 17 bases between the two germline ends. DNA for the CDR3: TGTGCCAGCCGTGGGCCAGGGTACTTCTACGAGCAGTACTTC. As protein: CASRGPGYFYEQYF. The full variable domain, with the rest looked up from reference TRBV2 and TRBJ2-7, is EPEVTQTPSHQVTQMGQEVILRCVPISNHLYFYWYRQILGQKVEFLVSFYNNEISEKSEIFDDQFSVERPDGSNFTLKIRSTKLEDSAMYFCASRGPGYFYEQYFGPGTRLTVT.

J is TRBJ1-3 and V is TRBV21-1; the table names TRBD1, a call not compared with the DNA. TRBV21-1 is a known pseudogene. CDR3 size: 16 residues. Written as DNA, the CDR3 is TGTGCCAGCAGCAAAGCGGGGCGGATCTCTGGAAACACCATATATTTT. Encoded protein: CASSKAGRISGNTIYF.

CDR3 region: CASSLVTSGSHEQYF. Written as DNA, the CDR3 is TGTGCCAGCAGCTTGGTGACTAGCGGGAGCCACGAGCAGTACTTC. V is TRBV5-4 and J is TRBJ2-7; 12 nucleotides agree with TRBD2. After removal of 0 bases from V and 5 bases from J, the junction contained 3 bases not matched to a gene. CDR1 SGHNT and CDR2 YYREEE come from the germline V gene (reference sequence). The CDR3 consists of 15 residues.

The table lists this clone with a count of one. V is TRBV30 and J is TRBJ2-1; D uncertain. There are 12 residues in the CDR3. Germline-derived CDR1 and CDR2 are GTSNPN and SVGIG (reference sequence). With 2 bases removed from V and 7 bases from J, the gap between germline ends came to 9 bases. The CDR3 loop is CAWSTSSNEQFF. DNA for the CDR3: TGTGCCTGGAGTACCTCCTCGAATGAGCAGTTCTTC.

The CDR3 DNA sequence: TGCGCCAGCAGCCCCGGGACAGGAGATGAAAAACTGTTTTTT. It yields the protein CASSPGTGDEKLFF. The J gene is TRBJ1-4, the V gene TRBV10-1, with 8 bases aligning to TRBD1. V was clipped by 6 bases and J by 6 bases; unmatched bases: 6. Germline V lookup: CDR1 WNHNN, CDR2 SYGVQD (reference sequence). This CDR3 contains 14 residues.

The chain recombines TRBV30 with TRBJ1-4; no clear D. The CDR3 contains 15 residues. Deletions cut 3 bases from V and 0 bases from J, with 11 bases between. CDR1 is GTSNPN and CDR2 is SVGIG in the germline V gene (reference sequence). The CDR3 nucleotides read TGTGCCTGGAGCAGCGGACCTGCAACTAATGAAAAACTGTTTTTT. This encodes CAWSSGPATNEKLFF.

V usage is TRBV11-2 and J usage is TRBJ2-1; possibly TRBD1 for D (6 bases). The germline V gene has CDR1 SGHAT and CDR2 FQNNGV. CDR3 length: 18 amino acids. V lost 1 base and J 1 base, leaving 17 bases between the germline ends. In DNA, the CDR3 is TGTGCCAGCAGCTTAGCCCCACCTAGACAGGCTTCCTACAATGAGCAGTTCTTC. Protein: CASSLAPPRQASYNEQFF.

The rearrangement joins TRBV2 to TRBJ2-7; 7 positions agree with TRBD1. Germline V CDR1 and CDR2: SNHLY, FYNNEI. The J segment lost 4 bases and the V segment lost 5 bases, leaving 5 bases of the junction unmatched. This CDR3 has 13 amino acids. The CDR3 loop reads CASSRQGLYEQYF. DNA of the CDR3: TGTGCCAGCAGTCGACAGGGCCTGTACGAGCAGTACTTC.

The chain couples TRBV28 to TRBJ2-4; D might be TRBD1 or TRBD2, each matching 5 bases. Germline CDR1 MDHEN, CDR2 SYDVKM. V was trimmed by 9 bases and J by 0 bases, leaving 18 bases between them. The CDR3 spans 16 residues. The CDR3 region has the DNA TGTGCCAGTGGGGACCTTCGAAACCTAGCCAAAAACATTCAGTACTTC. Its translation is CASGDLRNLAKNIQYF.

Comments on this clone: Other DNA sequences of this sample code for an identical CDR3. This chain joins TRBV5-4 and TRBJ1-1; 8 nucleotides match TRBD1. The CDR3 covers 15 residues. V lost 0 bases to trimming and J lost 1 base; unmatched junction nucleotides: 2. Germline-derived CDR1 and CDR2 are SGHNT and YYREEE (reference sequence). The CDR3 DNA sequence: TGTGCCAGCAGCTTGGTTGGGACAGGGAACACTGAAGCTTTCTTT. Residues: CASSLVGTGNTEAFF.

This chain links TRBV27 with TRBJ1-2, with TRBD1 matching over 10 bases. Germline V lookup: CDR1 MNHEY, CDR2 SMNVEV (reference sequence). The CDR3 spans 14 residues. J was trimmed by 6 bases and V by 4 bases; bases with no gene match: 5. Here the CDR3 DNA reads TGTGCCAGCAGTTCGACCGGGACAGGGGATGGCTACACCTTC. Translating gives CASSSTGTGDGYTF.

This chain links TRBV5-4 with TRBJ1-2; no reliable D call. Trimming took off 0 bases at V and 6 bases at J, with 9 bases between the two ends. The CDR3 sequence is 13 residues long. Germline loops: CDR1 SGHNT, CDR2 YYREEE (reference sequence). The CDR3 spells CASSLVQRDGYTF. The CDR3 coding sequence is TGTGCCAGCAGCTTGGTTCAGAGGGATGGCTACACCTTC.

This clone was recorded a few times. V usage is TRBV7-6 and J usage is TRBJ1-1; no firm D call. CDR3 length: 15 residues. V dropped 1 base and J dropped 1 base, with 10 bases sitting between them. CDR1 is SGHVS, CDR2 FNYEAQ, per germline. The CDR3 here is CASSLGRARNTEAFF. CDR3 DNA sequence: TGTGCCAGCAGCTTAGGTAGGGCGAGGAACACTGAAGCTTTCTTT.

The gene calls are TRBV7-3 and TRBJ2-1; TRBD2 matches at 8 bases. Trimming removed 1 base from V and 0 bases from J; junction bases left unmatched: 2. The germline V gene has CDR1 SGHTA and CDR2 FQGTGA. There are 16 residues in the CDR3. The CDR3 coding sequence is TGTGCCAGCAGCTTAAAAAGCGGGAGCTCCTACAATGAGCAGTTCTTC. Translation gives CASSLKSGSSYNEQFF.

This clone was seen a few times. The CDR3 sequence is CASSLTSGGYTF. The CDR3 coding sequence is TGCGCCAGCAGTCTAACTTCGGGAGGCTACACCTTC. The chain joins TRBV5-1 to TRBJ1-2; D is unclear. The V end was cut by 5 bases, the J end by 8 bases, with 13 bases between. Germline assignment: CDR1 SGHRS and CDR2 YFSETQ. The CDR3 consists of 12 residues.

The chain is built from TRBV10-1 and TRBJ2-1; 15 nucleotides line up with TRBD2. The CDR3 consists of 17 residues. J gave up 4 bases and V 7 bases, and 8 bases lay outside the gene matches. Germline V gives CDR1 WNHNN, CDR2 SYGVQD (reference sequence). DNA of the CDR3: TGCGCCAGCACCCCGGGACTAGCGGGAGGATCATACAATGAGCAGTTCTTC. This sequence encodes CASTPGLAGGSYNEQFF.

This sequence joins TRBV7-3 and TRBJ2-5, with D possibly being TRBD2 (5 bases). The CDR3 covers 15 residues. The V gene's germline CDR1 is SGHTA and CDR2 FQGTGA. The V and J ends lost 5 bases and 5 bases respectively, with 18 bases between them. The CDR3 here is CASSPRGGSSETQYF. The CDR3 DNA reads TGTGCCAGCAGCCCCCGAGGTGGGAGTTCGGAGACCCAGTACTTC.

The rearrangement links TRBV7-9 to TRBJ1-2; D unresolved. The CDR3 runs to 15 residues. With 5 bases removed from V and 4 bases from J, the gap between germline ends came to 17 bases. Germline V CDR1 and CDR2: SEHNR, FQNEAQ (reference sequence). For the CDR3, the DNA is TGTGCCAGCAGCCATGGACCGCCCGTCATCTATGGCTACACCTTC. The encoded protein is CASSHGPPVIYGYTF.

The rearrangement joins TRBV18 to TRBJ2-4, with D perhaps TRBD2 (6 bases). Germline loops: CDR1 KGHSH, CDR2 LQKENI. The CDR3 is 19 amino acids. The ends were cut back, 3 bases at V and 1 base at J, with 22 bases in the middle. CDR3 protein: CASSPTRLKGRMAKNIQYF. The CDR3 coding sequence is TGTGCCAGCTCACCCACCCGACTGAAGGGGAGGATGGCCAAAAACATTCAGTACTTC.

The V call is TRBV10-1, the J call TRBJ2-5; 8 bases map to TRBD1. CDR3 length: 13 residues. Germline-derived CDR1 and CDR2 are WNHNN and SYGVQD (reference sequence). The V and J ends lost 8 bases and 5 bases, in that order; junction bases with no gene match: 7. The CDR3 bases are TGCGCCAGCTCTGACAGGGGCTGGGAGACCCAGTACTTC. Translated: CASSDRGWETQYF.

The chain employs TRBV27 and TRBJ2-5; a weak D match, TRBD1 (6 bases). CDR1 MNHEY and CDR2 SMNVEV come from the germline V gene (reference sequence). The ends were cut back, 8 bases at V and 3 bases at J, with 19 bases in the middle. This CDR3 contains 15 residues. DNA of the CDR3: TGTGCCAGCCAACTAGGGGGAAATCGTAAAGAGACCCAGTACTTC. It yields the protein CASQLGGNRKETQYF.

The chain recombines TRBV4-1 with TRBJ1-1; possibly TRBD1 for D (5 bases). Looked up from germline, CDR1 is MGHRA and CDR2 is YSYEKL. V was trimmed by 0 bases and J by 10 bases, leaving 12 bases between them. The CDR3 consists of 13 residues. The CDR3 here is CASSQERAGRAFF. In DNA, the CDR3 is TGCGCCAGCAGCCAAGAAAGAGCAGGGAGAGCTTTCTTT.